The rows below give T cell receptor beta chains drawn from one sample of a study of T cells after somatic rescue of genetic block. Assay: immunoSEQ multiplex PCR; the TCRdb copy retains only in-frame clones and omits some. The data contain tens of thousands of clones, more than 80% of them seen just once; the ten biggest clones take up roughly 1.7%. The sample taken for sequencing was peripheral blood mononuclear cells (PBMCs). The origin of the receptors is a woman aged 18-29 years. CDR3s include the opening cysteine and the closing phenylalanine or tryptophan. The order of the fields is D gene, clone size, J gene, V gene, CDR3 DNA, CDR3 protein. D genes are given only for firm matches. Part of the rows lack a size; the others show once, few, many or a class for expanded clones.

d_gene: NA
abundance: NA
j_gene: TRBJ2-3
v_gene: TRBV10-2
CDR3nt: TGCGCCAGCAGTGATGGGGCGGGAATTAGCACAGATACGCAGTATTTT
CDR3aa: CASSDGAGISTDTQYF

d_gene: NA
abundance: once
j_gene: TRBJ2-7
v_gene: TRBV2
CDR3nt: TGTGCCAGCCGGAGGGGGTTCTACGAGCAGTACTTC
CDR3aa: CASRRGFYEQYF

d_gene: TRBD2
abundance: NA
j_gene: TRBJ2-1
v_gene: TRBV27
CDR3nt: TGTGCCAGCAGTTTAATCCGGGAGGATGAGCAGTTCTTC
CDR3aa: CASSLIREDEQFF

d_gene: NA
abundance: NA
j_gene: TRBJ1-2
v_gene: TRBV27
CDR3nt: TGTGCCAGCAGTTTTTCGCGGGACAATGGCTACACCTTC
CDR3aa: CASSFSRDNGYTF

d_gene: TRBD1
abundance: NA
j_gene: TRBJ1-1
v_gene: TRBV28
CDR3nt: TGTGCCAGCAGGGCGGGACAGGCTGACACTGAAGCTTTCTTT
CDR3aa: CASRAGQADTEAFF

d_gene: NA
abundance: NA
j_gene: TRBJ2-2
v_gene: TRBV6-6
CDR3nt: TGTGCCAGCAGTTACTCCGCGACAAGTAACACCGGGGAGCTGTTTTTT
CDR3aa: CASSYSATSNTGELFF

d_gene: TRBD1
abundance: once
j_gene: TRBJ1-4
v_gene: TRBV5-5
CDR3nt: TGTGCCAGCAGCTTGGCCGGGACAGCAACTAATGAAAAACTGTTTTTT
CDR3aa: CASSLAGTATNEKLFF

d_gene: TRBD1
abundance: NA
j_gene: TRBJ1-2
v_gene: TRBV6-1
CDR3nt: TGTGCCAGCAGCTACAGGGGTTATGGCTACACCTTC
CDR3aa: CASSYRGYGYTF

d_gene: NA
abundance: NA
j_gene: TRBJ1-1
v_gene: TRBV5-5
CDR3nt: TGTGCCAGCAGCTTGTTCCCCCCGAACACTGAAGCTTTCTTT
CDR3aa: CASSLFPPNTEAFF

d_gene: NA
abundance: NA
j_gene: TRBJ2-5
v_gene: TRBV7-3
CDR3nt: TGTGCCAGCAGCTTAGAGGGGCGGGAGACCCAGTACTTC
CDR3aa: CASSLEGRETQYF

d_gene: TRBD2
abundance: NA
j_gene: TRBJ2-7
v_gene: TRBV6-6
CDR3nt: TGTGCCAGCAGTTACCCGGGGGGAAGCTCCTACGAGCAGTACTTC
CDR3aa: CASSYPGGSSYEQYF

d_gene: TRBD2
abundance: NA
j_gene: TRBJ2-1
v_gene: TRBV5-4
CDR3nt: TGTGCCAGCAGCTGGGACCCCACCCCGGGACTAGCGGCTTACAATGAGCAGTTCTTC
CDR3aa: CASSWDPTPGLAAYNEQFF

d_gene: NA
abundance: NA
j_gene: TRBJ1-5
v_gene: TRBV19
CDR3nt: TGTGCCAGTAGTCCCCAATCTACAGGGAATCAGCCCCAGCATTTT
CDR3aa: CASSPQSTGNQPQHF

d_gene: NA
abundance: NA
j_gene: TRBJ2-5
v_gene: TRBV6-1
CDR3nt: TGTGCCAGCAGCCCCAAAGAGACCCAGTACTTC
CDR3aa: CASSPKETQYF

d_gene: NA
abundance: NA
j_gene: TRBJ1-5
v_gene: TRBV2
CDR3nt: TGTGCCAGCGGCCGGAGCAATCAGCCCCAGCATTTT
CDR3aa: CASGRSNQPQHF

d_gene: NA
abundance: NA
j_gene: TRBJ2-3
v_gene: TRBV5-4
CDR3nt: TGTGCCAGCAGCTTGCCTTCCCGACAGGTCACAGATACGCAGTATTTT
CDR3aa: CASSLPSRQVTDTQYF

d_gene: NA
abundance: NA
j_gene: TRBJ1-2
v_gene: TRBV28
CDR3nt: TGTGCCAGCAGTCTTTCAACAGGGATCTATGGCTACACCTTC
CDR3aa: CASSLSTGIYGYTF

d_gene: NA
abundance: NA
j_gene: TRBJ2-7
v_gene: TRBV27
CDR3nt: TGTGCCAGCACCACGATGGGGGGCGAGCAGTACTTC
CDR3aa: CASTTMGGEQYF

d_gene: NA
abundance: few
j_gene: TRBJ1-5
v_gene: TRBV4-2
CDR3nt: TGTGCCAGCAGCCAGGTCTCTCTCGGACAGACCGACAATCAGCCCCAGCATTTT
CDR3aa: CASSQVSLGQTDNQPQHF

d_gene: TRBD2
abundance: NA
j_gene: TRBJ2-1
v_gene: TRBV28
CDR3nt: TGTGCCAGCAGTTTAAGTGGCGGGGGCTACAATGAGCAGTTCTTC
CDR3aa: CASSLSGGGYNEQFF

d_gene: NA
abundance: NA
j_gene: TRBJ1-4
v_gene: TRBV21-1
CDR3nt: TGTGCCAGCAGCAAAGTGAGGGGAACTAATGAAAAACTGTTTTTT
CDR3aa: CASSKVRGTNEKLFF

d_gene: NA
abundance: NA
j_gene: TRBJ2-7
v_gene: TRBV4-2
CDR3nt: TGTGCCAGCAGCCAAGGAACCCTGGGCGAGCAGTACTTC
CDR3aa: CASSQGTLGEQYF

d_gene: TRBD1
abundance: NA
j_gene: TRBJ1-1
v_gene: TRBV5-1
CDR3nt: TGCGCCAGCTTATCGGGACCCGGACAGGGCTCTGAAGCTTTCTTT
CDR3aa: CASLSGPGQGSEAFF

d_gene: NA
abundance: NA
j_gene: TRBJ2-2
v_gene: TRBV30
CDR3nt: TGTGCCTGGAGTCGGGGCCCCGGGGAGCTGTTTTTT
CDR3aa: CAWSRGPGELFF

d_gene: NA
abundance: NA
j_gene: TRBJ2-7
v_gene: TRBV27
CDR3nt: TGTGCCAGCAGTTTACGGCAGGCCTACGAGCAGTACTTC
CDR3aa: CASSLRQAYEQYF

d_gene: TRBD1
abundance: NA
j_gene: TRBJ1-4
v_gene: TRBV18
CDR3nt: TGTGCCAGCTCGGCGACAGGGGGGAATGAAAAACTGTTTTTT
CDR3aa: CASSATGGNEKLFF

d_gene: NA
abundance: NA
j_gene: TRBJ2-1
v_gene: TRBV4-3
CDR3nt: TGCGCCAGCAGCCAACGAGCGGGCGGCTCCTACAATGAGCAGTTCTTC
CDR3aa: CASSQRAGGSYNEQFF

d_gene: TRBD2
abundance: NA
j_gene: TRBJ2-1
v_gene: TRBV29-1
CDR3nt: TGCAGCGTTGAAGGGACTAGCGGGAGGACCTACAATGAGCAGTTCTTC
CDR3aa: CSVEGTSGRTYNEQFF

d_gene: NA
abundance: NA
j_gene: TRBJ2-7
v_gene: TRBV13
CDR3nt: TGTGCCAGCAGCCTCCTCCCTGCCGCCGAGCAGTACTTC
CDR3aa: CASSLLPAAEQYF

d_gene: TRBD1
abundance: NA
j_gene: TRBJ1-5
v_gene: TRBV6-6
CDR3nt: TGTGCCAGCAGCCAGGGGGGAGTTCAGCCCCAGCATTTT
CDR3aa: CASSQGGVQPQHF

d_gene: NA
abundance: NA
j_gene: TRBJ1-1
v_gene: TRBV6-1
CDR3nt: TGTGCCAGCAGCGCAGGGAACACTGAAGCTTTCTTT
CDR3aa: CASSAGNTEAFF

d_gene: NA
abundance: NA
j_gene: TRBJ1-3
v_gene: TRBV5-6
CDR3nt: TGTGCCAGCAGCTTGGGGGGGGCCCCCTCTGGAAACACCATATATTTT
CDR3aa: CASSLGGAPSGNTIYF

d_gene: NA
abundance: NA
j_gene: TRBJ2-7
v_gene: TRBV6-5
CDR3nt: TGTGCCAGCAGTTACTCATCAGGGGAGGTTTACCGGGAGCAGTACTTC
CDR3aa: CASSYSSGEVYREQYF

d_gene: TRBD1
abundance: NA
j_gene: TRBJ1-1
v_gene: TRBV5-1
CDR3nt: TGCGCCAGCAGCCTAAATGGACAGGGGAACACTGAAGCTTTCTTT
CDR3aa: CASSLNGQGNTEAFF

d_gene: TRBD1
abundance: NA
j_gene: TRBJ1-5
v_gene: TRBV15
CDR3nt: TGTGCCACCAGCAGAGAACAGGGGAGAAATCAGCCCCAGCATTTT
CDR3aa: CATSREQGRNQPQHF

d_gene: TRBD2
abundance: NA
j_gene: TRBJ2-7
v_gene: TRBV9
CDR3nt: TGTGCCAGCAGCGTAGCCGGGACTAGCTCCATCCTCGAGCAGTACTTC
CDR3aa: CASSVAGTSSILEQYF

d_gene: NA
abundance: NA
j_gene: TRBJ1-1
v_gene: TRBV14
CDR3nt: TGTGCCAGCAGCCCCTCAGTGAACACTGAAGCTTTCTTT
CDR3aa: CASSPSVNTEAFF

d_gene: NA
abundance: once
j_gene: TRBJ1-2
v_gene: TRBV7-9
CDR3nt: TGTGCCAGCAGCCCGAGGGCGGGGACCGGCTATGGCTACACCTTC
CDR3aa: CASSPRAGTGYGYTF

d_gene: TRBD2
abundance: NA
j_gene: TRBJ2-3
v_gene: TRBV29-1
CDR3nt: TGCAGCGTTGCTCTCGGGGGAGGGAGGGATACGCAGTATTTT
CDR3aa: CSVALGGGRDTQYF

d_gene: TRBD2
abundance: once
j_gene: TRBJ2-1
v_gene: TRBV7-2
CDR3nt: TGTGCCAGCAGCCTCTTAGCGGGAGAAATTGGGAATGAGCAGTTCTTC
CDR3aa: CASSLLAGEIGNEQFF

d_gene: NA
abundance: NA
j_gene: TRBJ1-1
v_gene: TRBV28
CDR3nt: TGTGCCAGCCCCCCGTCGGGGGGTCCCATGAACACTGAAGCTTTCTTT
CDR3aa: CASPPSGGPMNTEAFF

d_gene: NA
abundance: NA
j_gene: TRBJ2-3
v_gene: TRBV4-2
CDR3nt: TGTGCCAGCAGCCAGCTGGGGGTGACGAGCTCTGCAGATACGCAGTATTTT
CDR3aa: CASSQLGVTSSADTQYF

d_gene: NA
abundance: NA
j_gene: TRBJ2-7
v_gene: TRBV5-1
CDR3nt: TGCGCCAGCAGCTTAGGAGCGTACGAGCAGTACTTC
CDR3aa: CASSLGAYEQYF

d_gene: NA
abundance: NA
j_gene: TRBJ2-7
v_gene: TRBV7-9
CDR3nt: TGTGCCAGCAGCTCCCGGGCAGGGCGCCAATACGAGCAGTACTTC
CDR3aa: CASSSRAGRQYEQYF

d_gene: NA
abundance: NA
j_gene: TRBJ1-5
v_gene: TRBV27
CDR3nt: TGTGCCAGCAGTTTACGGGGGGGCCTCCAAGGCAATCAGCCCCAGCATTTT
CDR3aa: CASSLRGGLQGNQPQHF

d_gene: TRBD1
abundance: NA
j_gene: TRBJ1-5
v_gene: TRBV2
CDR3nt: TGTGCCAGCAGTGGACAGGGGGGAACTCAGCCCCAGCATTTT
CDR3aa: CASSGQGGTQPQHF

d_gene: NA
abundance: NA
j_gene: TRBJ1-3
v_gene: TRBV11-2
CDR3nt: TGTGCCACCGGAGGAAACACCATATATTTT
CDR3aa: CATGGNTIYF

d_gene: TRBD1
abundance: NA
j_gene: TRBJ2-3
v_gene: TRBV4-1
CDR3nt: TGCGCCAGCAGCCAAGGGACAGGGGAAGATACGCAGTATTTT
CDR3aa: CASSQGTGEDTQYF

d_gene: NA
abundance: NA
j_gene: TRBJ2-3
v_gene: TRBV5-1
CDR3nt: TGCGCCAGCAGCTTTCAGGGGAGGACAGATACGCAGTATTTT
CDR3aa: CASSFQGRTDTQYF

d_gene: TRBD1
abundance: NA
j_gene: TRBJ1-2
v_gene: TRBV7-8
CDR3nt: TGTGCCAGCAGCTCGGGAGTCCTCGGGACAGGGATTGTGGATGGCTACACCTTC
CDR3aa: CASSSGVLGTGIVDGYTF

d_gene: NA
abundance: once
j_gene: TRBJ2-3
v_gene: TRBV29-1
CDR3nt: TGCAGCGTTGTGGGACGGAGCACAGATACGCAGTATTTT
CDR3aa: CSVVGRSTDTQYF